The 3 T cell receptor beta chains listed next were all sequenced from one sample in a study of T cells in Graves' hyperthyroidism and ophthalmopathy. There were TCR beta CDR3 regions amplified from RNA transcripts. The TCR CDR3 was amplified in a first-round RT-PCR using the HTBI primer set. TCRdb re-called the multiplex PCR reads through MiXCR, storing one row per CDR3 protein. The sample consists of 600,000 to 650,000 distinct CDR3 sequences, around 21% of them appearing once. The specimen was blood. The receptors originated from a man aged 30 to 39 with Graves' ophthalmopathy.

This clonotype was counted only a few times. This chain connects TRBV5-1 to TRBJ2-1; 7 bases fit TRBD2. CDR1 is SGHRS and CDR2 is YFSETQ in the germline V gene. V was clipped by 4 bases and J by 0 bases; unmatched bases: 10. The CDR3 extends over 17 amino acids. This CDR3 is CASSPLGGSGSYNEQFF. In DNA, the CDR3 is TGCGCCAGCAGCCCTTTAGGCGGGAGCGGCTCCTACAATGAGCAGTTCTTC.

This clonotype was seen many times. The V and J genes are TRBV20-1 and TRBJ2-7, with D hard to call. From germline, CDR1 is DFQATT and CDR2 SNEGSKA (reference sequence). The V gene lost 3 bases and the J gene lost 4 bases, with 16 bases spanning the gap. The CDR3 contains 14 residues. CDR3 loop: CSASPATFRYEQYF. CDR3 sequence (DNA): TGCAGTGCTAGCCCAGCGACCTTTAGATACGAGCAGTACTTC.

This clonotype came up a few times. The V call is TRBV27, the J call TRBJ2-3; the D gene is possibly TRBD2 (7 bases). The V end lost 6 bases, the J end lost 4 bases, and 23 bases lay between the germline ends. CDR3 length: 17 residues. Per the germline V gene, CDR1 is MNHEY and CDR2 is SMNVEV (reference sequence). The CDR3 nucleotides are TGTGCCAGCAGCCAGGGGCGTCTGCGGGGAGGGGCAGATACGCAGTATTTT. It codes for CASSQGRLRGGADTQYF.